This paragraph covers one T cell receptor (beta chain) sequence. The antigen is not known. Germline CDR1 is SGHTA and CDR2 is FQGTGA. CDR3 length: 15 amino acids. Trimming removed 4 bases at V and 1 base at J, with 13 bases between. The data derive from a study of cytomegalovirus exposure and HLA in healthy donors. 60 Vbeta and 13 Jbeta primers were used in PCR. Clones were sequenced by immunoSEQ multiplex PCR, and TCRdb holds only the in-frame ones, with some missing. The table has about 200,000 clones, 85% seen once; the top ten hold 2% to 2.5%. Whole-study findings and limits: Earlier results showed most TCR beta V segments being productive about 87% or about 30% of the time. In vitro checks showed that a few CMV-associated chains really do target CMV antigens.

This rearrangement joins TRBV7-3 to TRBJ1-1; D might be TRBD1 (6 bases). The receptor was isolated from a woman aged 45 to 65 in good health and CMV-seronegative. Sequencing was done on a sample of PBMCs. This CDR3 reads CASSYNRDSNTEAFF. CDR3 sequence (DNA): TGTGCCAGCAGCTACAACAGGGATTCGAACACTGAAGCTTTCTTT.